Listed below are T cell receptor beta chains from one sample, sequenced in a study of cytomegalovirus exposure and HLA in healthy donors. Here immunoSEQ multiplex PCR was the method, and the copy in TCRdb shows in-frame clones only, minus some. Of roughly 190,000 clones detected, more than 75% appear once; the ten largest clones hold approximately 1.5%. The specimen was PBMCs. The source of these receptors is a woman aged 18-29 years in good health and CMV-seronegative. CDR3s include the opening cysteine and the closing phenylalanine or tryptophan. A D gene is named only where the DNA matches it firmly. Rows give clone size only sometimes, using once, few, many, or a class for an expanded clone.

V	J	size	D	DNA	CDR3
TRBV18	TRBJ1-5	once	NA	TGTGCCAGCTCACCACGTATCCAGGGTAGCAATCAGCCCCAGCATTTT	CASSPRIQGSNQPQHF
TRBV5-1	TRBJ2-1	NA	NA	TGCGCCAGCAGGGGGGGACCCCACCCGGTTGAGCAGTTCTTC	CASRGGPHPVEQFF
TRBV6-1	TRBJ2-3	once	TRBD2	TGTGCCAGCAGGGGCGGGGGGGCCAGCGATACGCAGTATTTT	CASRGGGASDTQYF
TRBV4-1	TRBJ2-5	NA	TRBD1	TGCGCCAGCAGCCAAGATGACTCATACGGGACAGGGGGTACGGGGAAGACCCAGTACTTC	CASSQDDSYGTGGTGKTQYF
TRBV4-1	TRBJ2-7	NA	TRBD1	TGCGCCAGCAGCTCTCACAGGGGCGAGCAGTACTTC	CASSSHRGEQYF
TRBV11-2	TRBJ2-7	NA	TRBD1	TGTGCCAGCAGCTTAGTATGGACAGGGCCCCACGAGCAGTACTTC	CASSLVWTGPHEQYF
TRBV23-1	TRBJ1-1	once	TRBD1	TGCGCCAGCAGTCAGTCACAGGGGGCGTGCAATGAAGCTTTCTTT	CASSQSQGACNEAFF
TRBV19	TRBJ2-3	NA	NA	TGTGCCAGTGGCACGGGTGGGGCCTCAAGCACAGATACGCAGTATTTT	CASGTGGASSTDTQYF
TRBV6-5	TRBJ2-7	NA	TRBD1	TGTGCCACCGCACGGGACAGTCCTTCCTACGAGCAGTACTTC	CATARDSPSYEQYF
TRBV9	TRBJ1-1	NA	TRBD1	TGTGCCAGCAGCCCCCAGACAGGGGGCTACCCTGAAGCTTTCTTT	CASSPQTGGYPEAFF
TRBV7-9	TRBJ2-5	NA	NA	TGTTCCAGCAGCTTAGGATACCAGGGTCAAGAGACCCAGTACTTC	CSSSLGYQGQETQYF
TRBV9	TRBJ1-3	NA	NA	TGTGCCAGCACCCTCAGCCCAGGGCCTGGAAACACCATATATTTT	CASTLSPGPGNTIYF
TRBV5-4	TRBJ2-1	once	NA	TGTGCCAGCAGCGCTCCCGGGGGGCTTTGGGACAATGAGCAGTTCTTC	CASSAPGGLWDNEQFF
TRBV4-1	TRBJ2-2	NA	TRBD2	TGCGCCAGCAGCCAAGATTGGACTAGCGAATACGGGGAGCTGTTTTTT	CASSQDWTSEYGELFF
TRBV19	TRBJ2-7	NA	TRBD2	TGTGCCAGTAGTATAGGTGGGACTAGCGGGAGGTTCGAGCAGTACTTC	CASSIGGTSGRFEQYF
TRBV2	TRBJ1-2	NA	TRBD1	TGTGCCAGCAGTATTGCCTCCGGGACAGCTAACTATGGCTACACCTTC	CASSIASGTANYGYTF